A single sample gave rise to the 25 T cell receptor beta chains below, sequenced in a study of blood T cell repertoires in COVID-19. The table came from immunoSEQ multiplex PCR; TCRdb's copy has only in-frame clones and leaves some out. This table has about 260,000 clones, under 90% appearing once. The sequenced sample consisted of peripheral blood. The receptors come from a human donor in a cohort sampled during active COVID-19.

Comments on this clone: In the same sample, other DNA sequences code for this CDR3. For the CDR3, the DNA is TGTGCCAGCTCACCAAACAGAAACTATGGCTACACCTTC. As protein: CASSPNRNYGYTF. The chain couples TRBV18 to TRBJ1-2; D remains ambiguous. V lost 2 bases to trimming and J lost 2 bases, with 6 bases between them. Germline assignment: CDR1 KGHSH and CDR2 LQKENI. This CDR3 has 13 amino acids.

This sequence joins TRBV28 and TRBJ1-3; D is unresolved. The CDR3 is made up of 12 amino acids. Looked up from germline, CDR1 is MDHEN and CDR2 is SYDVKM. V was shortened by 6 bases and J by 0 bases, with 3 bases between the two germline ends. The chain's CDR3 is CASRSSGNTIYF. In DNA form, the CDR3 reads TGTGCCAGCAGGAGCTCTGGAAACACCATATATTTT.

This rearrangement joins TRBV28 to TRBJ2-2, with 7 bases aligning to TRBD1. The germline V gene encodes CDR1 MDHEN and CDR2 SYDVKM. The CDR3 is 16 amino acids. The trim removed 4 bases at V and 5 bases at J, leaving 10 bases unmatched. CDR3 region: CASSWMGQRGTGELFF. The CDR3, as DNA: TGTGCCAGCAGTTGGATGGGACAGAGGGGAACCGGGGAGCTGTTTTTT.

CDR3 sequence (DNA): TGTGCCAGCAGCTTCTCAGGGGGCAACTATGGCTACACCTTC. Translated: CASSFSGGNYGYTF. This chain uses TRBV5-4 with TRBJ1-2; 8 bases align to TRBD1. V trimming: 2 bases; J trimming: 2 bases; junction bases outside the gene matches: 2. Germline-derived CDR1 and CDR2 are SGHNT and YYREEE (reference sequence). This CDR3 has 14 residues.

The chain joins TRBV5-5 to TRBJ1-3; D gene ambiguous. CDR3 length equals 15 residues. With 0 bases removed from V and 8 bases from J, the gap between germline ends came to 15 bases. In germline, CDR1 is SGHKS, CDR2 YYEKEE (reference sequence). As DNA, the CDR3 is TGTGCCAGCAGCTTGGAGGCGGCTCCCGGGGACACCATATATTTT. Its protein is CASSLEAAPGDTIYF.

The CDR3 spells CASGPGEGEKLFF. CDR3 nucleotides: TGTGCTAGTGGTCCAGGCGAGGGTGAAAAACTGTTTTTT. V usage is TRBV12-5 and J usage is TRBJ1-4; no firm D call. CDR1 LGHNT and CDR2 FRNRAP come from the germline V gene. The CDR3 has 13 amino acids. V lost 5 bases to trimming and J lost 7 bases, with 11 bases between them.

The rearrangement uses TRBV25-1 and TRBJ2-7, with 7 bases identical to TRBD2. J lost 4 bases, V lost 2 bases, and 5 bases had no gene match. This CDR3 region has 14 residues. Germline CDR1 reads MGHDK; CDR2 reads SYGVNS. The CDR3 sequence is CASSESGNRYEQYF. The CDR3 DNA reads as TGTGCCAGCAGTGAAAGCGGGAATCGATACGAGCAGTACTTC.

This rearrangement joins TRBV5-6 to TRBJ2-3; 7 nucleotides agree with TRBD2. The CDR3 spans 14 residues. V lost 4 bases and J lost 2; bases outside the gene matches: 4. The germline CDR1 and CDR2 sequences are SGHDT and YYEEEE. For the CDR3, the DNA is TGTGCCAGCAGCCCAAGCGGGAACACAGATACGCAGTATTTT. Encoded protein: CASSPSGNTDTQYF.

This chain links TRBV11-2 with TRBJ2-7, with 7 nucleotides matching TRBD2. This CDR3 is 16 amino acids long. With 3 bases clipped from V and 6 bases from J, the junction kept 14 bases outside the gene matches. The germline V gene encodes CDR1 SGHAT and CDR2 FQNNGV. In nucleotides, the CDR3 is TGTGCCAGCAGCTTCATCCTACCCGGGACGGGAGGCGAGCAGTACTTC. This codes for CASSFILPGTGGEQYF. The full variable domain, with the rest looked up from reference TRBV11-2 and TRBJ2-7, is EAGVAQSPRYKIIEKRQSVAFWCNPISGHATLYWYQQILGQGPKLLIQFQNNGVVDDSQLPKDRFSAERLKGVDSTLKIQPAKLEDSAVYLCASSFILPGTGGEQYFGPGTRLTVT.

This chain uses TRBV7-2 with TRBJ2-3, with D possibly matching TRBD1 (5 bases). Germline V gene data show CDR1 as SGHTA and CDR2 as FQGNSA. This CDR3 is 13 amino acids long. V lost 0 bases and J lost 6, with 7 bases in between. CDR3 DNA: TGTGCCAGCAGCTTAGCGGGGCCTGATACGCAGTATTTT. Translation: CASSLAGPDTQYF.

The rearrangement joins TRBV3-1 (or the pseudogene TRBV3-2) to TRBJ1-2; 7 bases agree with TRBD1. The CDR3 runs to 14 residues. Trimming at V came to 2 bases and at J to 8 bases, leaving 8 bases not matched to a gene. Germline assignment: CDR1 LGHDT and CDR2 YNNKEL (reference sequence). CDR3: CASSQTSRGDGYTF. In DNA form, the CDR3 reads TGTGCCAGCAGCCAAACATCCAGGGGGGACGGCTACACCTTC.

As regards this clone: A much bigger clone sits one base away, suggesting this may be a read error. The sample contains more than one DNA sequence encoding this CDR3. This chain joins TRBV6-4 and TRBJ2-1; 11 bases are shared with TRBD2. CDR3 length equals 15 residues. Germline CDR1 reads MRHNA; CDR2 reads SNTAGT. The V and J ends lost 4 bases and 1 base, in that order; junction bases with no gene match: 0. This CDR3 reads CASSGTSGSYNEQFF. The CDR3 DNA reads TGTGCCAGCAGTGGGACTAGCGGGTCCTACAATGAGCAGTTCTTC.

The sample holds one count of this clone. The chain joins TRBV6-5 to TRBJ2-7; 8 positions agree with TRBD1. Germline CDR1 MNHEY, CDR2 SVGAGI. This CDR3 has 14 amino acids. The V and J ends lost 5 bases and 0 bases, in that order; junction bases with no gene match: 3. CDR3 protein: CASSNDRGSYEQYF. The CDR3 DNA is TGTGCCAGCAGTAACGACAGGGGCTCCTACGAGCAGTACTTC.

This clone occurred a few times. The V call is TRBV19, the J call TRBJ2-1; 12 bases map to TRBD2. Germline CDR1 reads LNHDA; CDR2 reads SQIVND (reference sequence). After removal of 5 bases from V and 6 bases from J, the junction contained 11 bases not matched to a gene. The CDR3 length is 17 residues. CDR3: CASSLRLAGATFNEQFF. The DNA of the CDR3 is TGTGCCAGTAGTCTCCGACTAGCGGGGGCTACCTTCAATGAGCAGTTCTTC.

V and J are TRBV5-5 and TRBJ2-1, with D unresolved. Germline values: CDR1 SGHKS, CDR2 YYEKEE (reference sequence). The V end was cut by 5 bases, the J end by 12 bases, with 18 bases between. The CDR3 is 13 amino acids. CDR3 DNA: TGTGCCAGCAGACTAACAAGCGAAGGTGGGCAGTTCTTC. Translated: CASRLTSEGGQFF.

On this clone itself: Distinct nucleotide sequences in the sample also encode this CDR3. The chain couples TRBV18 to TRBJ1-6; D unresolved. The length of the CDR3 is 13 residues. Trimming shortened V by 2 bases and J by 6 bases, and 5 bases separated the two germline ends. Germline V lookup: CDR1 KGHSH, CDR2 LQKENI. In DNA, the CDR3 is TGTGCCAGCTCACCAGGGAGTAATTCACCCCTCCACTTT. Translating gives CASSPGSNSPLHF.

The V call is TRBV6-5, the J call TRBJ1-6, with 8 bases fitting TRBD1. The CDR3 is 14 amino acids. V shed 5 bases, J shed 6 bases, and the junction held 3 bases outside the gene matches. CDR1 is MNHEY, CDR2 SVGAGI, per germline. The CDR3 protein is CASSNRGSNSPLHF. The CDR3 coding sequence is TGTGCCAGCAGTAACAGGGGGAGTAATTCACCCCTCCACTTT.

This clone was seen more than once but under ten times. The V and J genes are TRBV2 and TRBJ2-7; the D is unclear. Per germline, CDR1 SNHLY and CDR2 FYNNEI. V lost 6 bases, J lost 3 bases, and 12 bases lay in between. The CDR3 consists of 13 residues. The CDR3 DNA reads TGTGCCAGCAGCCCAAGCGAGGACTACGAGCAGTACTTC. Its translation is CASSPSEDYEQYF.

The chain has TRBV7-3 and TRBJ1-6, with D maybe TRBD1 (6 bases). The V and J ends lost 3 bases and 7 bases respectively, with 10 bases between them. Per germline, CDR1 SGHTA and CDR2 FQGTGA. The CDR3 consists of 14 residues. The CDR3 loop is CASSFAGENSPLHF. CDR3 sequence (DNA): TGTGCCAGCAGCTTCGCAGGGGAAAATTCACCCCTCCACTTT.

J is TRBJ2-2 and V is TRBV5-5; TRBD1 agrees at 7 bases. This CDR3 spans 17 amino acids. Germline trimming cut 0 bases from V and 0 bases from J; bases unmatched to any gene: 5. The germline V gene encodes CDR1 SGHKS and CDR2 YYEKEE (reference sequence). The CDR3 DNA sequence: TGTGCCAGCAGCTTGGCTCCTCAGGGGGCGAACACCGGGGAGCTGTTTTTT. Encoded protein: CASSLAPQGANTGELFF. Full variable domain (remainder filled in from reference TRBV5-5 and TRBJ2-2): DAGVTQSPTHLIKTRGQQVTLRCSPISGHKSVSWYQQVLGQGPQFIFQYYEKEERGRGNFPDRFSARQFPNYSSELNVNALLLGDSALYLCASSLAPQGANTGELFFGEGSRLTVL.

The chain has TRBV11-3 and TRBJ1-1, with D unresolved. V was shortened by 0 bases and J by 5 bases, with 13 bases between the two germline ends. The germline gives CDR1 SGHNT, CDR2 YENEEA. This CDR3 is 15 amino acids long. CDR3 amino acids: CASSLDGREETEAFF. Here the CDR3 DNA reads TGTGCCAGCAGCTTAGATGGGAGGGAGGAGACTGAAGCTTTCTTT.

The rearrangement joins TRBV25-1 to TRBJ1-5; D perhaps matches TRBD1 (5 bases). The CDR3 loop spans 16 amino acids. Trimming left V 4 bases short and J 2 bases short, with 15 bases between. CDR1 and CDR2 from the germline V gene are MGHDK and SYGVNS. The CDR3 DNA reads TGTGCCAGCAGTGCCTCTGGGGGGGTTGGCAATCAGCCCCAGCATTTT. This codes for CASSASGGVGNQPQHF.

The rearrangement uses TRBV7-6 and TRBJ2-1; 13 nucleotides match TRBD2. The V and J ends lost 2 bases and 9 bases, in that order; junction bases with no gene match: 7. CDR1 is SGHVS and CDR2 is FNYEAQ in the germline V gene. The CDR3 covers 16 residues. In nucleotides, the CDR3 is TGTGCCAGCAGCTTAAGTTTGACTAGCGGGAGGCCTGAGCAGTTCTTC. It translates to CASSLSLTSGRPEQFF.

The chain joins TRBV5-1 to TRBJ1-1, with no clear D. The CDR3 is 14 amino acids. V was clipped by 5 bases and J by 0 bases, with 11 bases between them. The V gene's germline CDR1 is SGHRS and CDR2 YFSETQ. CDR3 loop: CASRPRQVNTEAFF. The CDR3, as DNA: TGCGCCAGCAGACCCCGGCAGGTGAACACTGAAGCTTTCTTT. Using reference TRBV5-1 and TRBJ1-1 for the parts outside the CDR3, the full variable domain is KAGVTQTPRYLIKTRGQQVTLSCSPISGHRSVSWYQQTPGQGLQFLFEYFSETQRNKGNFPGRFSGRQFSNSRSEMNVSTLELGDSALYLCASRPRQVNTEAFFGQGTRLTVV.

This clone was counted between two and nine times. The CDR3 sequence: CASRPGTENSYEQYF. The CDR3 nucleotides read TGTGCCAGCAGACCCGGGACAGAGAACTCCTACGAGCAGTACTTC. V usage is TRBV6-5 and J usage is TRBJ2-7, with 7 nucleotides matching TRBD1. This CDR3 is built from 15 residues. Germline values: CDR1 MNHEY, CDR2 SVGAGI. Germline trimming cut 6 bases from V and 0 bases from J; bases unmatched to any gene: 8.